This TCR beta chain was obtained from a study of T cell responses to AZD1222 COVID-19 vaccine. Points on this clone: Its antigen is still unknown.

This CDR3 is built from 10 residues. Per the germline V gene, CDR1 is SGHTS and CDR2 is YDEGEE. Trimming removed 2 bases at V and 12 bases at J, with 9 bases between. Sequenced by immunoSEQ multiplex PCR; TCRdb stores in-frame clones only, minus some. The sample holds about 120,000 clones; 70% to 85% are singletons and the top ten take 6.2%. Study-wide findings and caveats: With two AZD1222 doses given, Spike-specific TCR breadth and depth both rose.

The source of this sequence is an adult in good health. This chain uses TRBV5-8 with TRBJ2-7, with D unclear. Specimen: peripheral blood, collected on day 0 of AZD1222 vaccination. The CDR3 protein is CASSFQRWYF. The CDR3, as DNA: TGTGCCAGCAGCTTTCAACGGTGGTACTTC. Full variable domain (remainder filled in from reference TRBV5-8 and TRBJ2-7): EAGVTQSPTHLIKTRGQQATLRCSPISGHTSVYWYQQALGLGLQFLLWYDEGEERNRGNFPPRFSGRQFPNYSSELNVNALELEDSALYLCASSFQRWYFGPGTRLTVT.